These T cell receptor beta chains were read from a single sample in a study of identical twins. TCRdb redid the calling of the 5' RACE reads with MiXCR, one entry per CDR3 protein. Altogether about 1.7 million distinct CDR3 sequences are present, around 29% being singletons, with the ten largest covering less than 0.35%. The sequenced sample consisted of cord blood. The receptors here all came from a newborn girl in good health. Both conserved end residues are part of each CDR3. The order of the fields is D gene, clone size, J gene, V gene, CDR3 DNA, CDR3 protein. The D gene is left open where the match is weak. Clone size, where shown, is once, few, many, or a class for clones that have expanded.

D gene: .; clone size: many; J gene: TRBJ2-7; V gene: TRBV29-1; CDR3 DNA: TGCAGCGTAAGAGAGGGCCTCGCGTCCTACGAGCAGTACTTC; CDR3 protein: CSVREGLASYEQYF
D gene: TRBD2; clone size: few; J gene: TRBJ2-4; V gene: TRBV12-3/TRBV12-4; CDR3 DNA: TGTGCCAGCAGTTCCCCGGGGGGAGTAGCCAAAAACATTCAGTACTTC; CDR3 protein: CASSSPGGVAKNIQYF
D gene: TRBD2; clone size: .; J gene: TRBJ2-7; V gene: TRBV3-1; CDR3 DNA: TGTGCCAGCAGTTTTACCGGGACTAGCGTCGAGCAGTACTTC; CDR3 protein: CASSFTGTSVEQYF
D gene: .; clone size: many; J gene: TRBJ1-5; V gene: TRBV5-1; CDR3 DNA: TGCGCCAGCAGACAGGATAGCAATCAGCCCCAGCATTTT; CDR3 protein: CASRQDSNQPQHF
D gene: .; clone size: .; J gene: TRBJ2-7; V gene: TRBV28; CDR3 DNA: TGTGCCAGCGGTTTATCCCTTCGGGAGCAGTACTTC; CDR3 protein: CASGLSLREQYF
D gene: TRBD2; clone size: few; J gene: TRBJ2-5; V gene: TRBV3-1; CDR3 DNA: TGTGCCAGCAGCCCTACTAGCGGATTCCAGATGCTTCCGCTGGGGGAGACCCAGTACTTC; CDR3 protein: CASSPTSGFQMLPLGETQYF
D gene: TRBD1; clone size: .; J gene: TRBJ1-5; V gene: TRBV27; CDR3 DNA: TGTGCCAGCAAAACCCGGGACAGAAATCAGCCCCAGCATTTT; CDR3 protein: CASKTRDRNQPQHF
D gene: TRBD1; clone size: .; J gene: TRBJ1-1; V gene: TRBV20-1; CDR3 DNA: TGCAGTGCTACAGGGGGCAAAAACACTGAAGCTTTCTTT; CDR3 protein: CSATGGKNTEAFF
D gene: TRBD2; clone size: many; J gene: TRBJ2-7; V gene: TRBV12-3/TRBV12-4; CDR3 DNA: TGTGCCAGCAGTTCCGGGTCTGTGGGGCGGGAGGTGTACGAGCAGTACTTC; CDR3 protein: CASSSGSVGREVYEQYF
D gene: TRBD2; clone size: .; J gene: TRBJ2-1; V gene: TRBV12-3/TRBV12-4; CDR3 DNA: TGTGCCAGCAGAGACCGACTAGCCGCTAGCTTACATGAGCAGTTCTTC; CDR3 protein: CASRDRLAASLHEQFF
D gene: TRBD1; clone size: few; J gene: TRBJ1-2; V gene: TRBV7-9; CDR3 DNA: TGTGCCAGCAGCTCCTCGGGACAGGGGGCCTTGGGCTACACCTTC; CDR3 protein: CASSSSGQGALGYTF
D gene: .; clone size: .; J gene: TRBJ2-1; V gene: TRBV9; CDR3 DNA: TGTGCCAGCACAATGTACAGTTACAATGAGCAGTTCTTC; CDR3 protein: CASTMYSYNEQFF
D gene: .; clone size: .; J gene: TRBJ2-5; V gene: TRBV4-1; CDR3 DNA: TGCGCCAGCAGCCAAGTGTGGCGGGAAGAGACCCAGTACTTC; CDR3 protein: CASSQVWREETQYF
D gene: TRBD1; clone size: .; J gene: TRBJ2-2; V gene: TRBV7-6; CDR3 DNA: TGTGCCAGCAGCCTACAGGGGGCGAGGAACACCGGGGAGCTGTTTTTT; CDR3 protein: CASSLQGARNTGELFF
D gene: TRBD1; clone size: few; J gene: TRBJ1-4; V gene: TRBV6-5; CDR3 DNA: TGTGCCAGCAGTTACGACAGGGGAGGGGAAAAACTGTTTTTT; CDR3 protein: CASSYDRGGEKLFF
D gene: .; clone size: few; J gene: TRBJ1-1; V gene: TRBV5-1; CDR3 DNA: TGCGCCAGCAGCCCCGGGGGGCCCTCTGAAGCTTTCTTT; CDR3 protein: CASSPGGPSEAFF
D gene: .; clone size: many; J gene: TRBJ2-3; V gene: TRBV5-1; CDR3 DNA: TGCGCCAGCAGCTCCCTTAGCACAGATACGCAGTATTTT; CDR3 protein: CASSSLSTDTQYF
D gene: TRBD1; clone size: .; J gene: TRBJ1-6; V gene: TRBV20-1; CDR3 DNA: TGCAGTGCCCCCGGACAGGGAAGGGTTAATTCACCCCTCCACTTT; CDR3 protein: CSAPGQGRVNSPLHF
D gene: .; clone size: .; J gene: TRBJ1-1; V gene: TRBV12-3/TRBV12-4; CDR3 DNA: TGTGCCAGCAGTTGGGGGGGCTTTGAAGCTTTCTTT; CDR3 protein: CASSWGGFEAFF
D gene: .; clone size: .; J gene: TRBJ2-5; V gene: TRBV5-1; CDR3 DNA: TGCGCCAGCAGCTTGAAGGAGTACAATGAGCAGTACTTC; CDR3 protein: CASSLKEYNEQYF
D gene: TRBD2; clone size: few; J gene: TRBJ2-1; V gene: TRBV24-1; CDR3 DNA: TGTGCCACCAGCGGCGGGACTAGCTATGAGCAGTTCTTC; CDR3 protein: CATSGGTSYEQFF
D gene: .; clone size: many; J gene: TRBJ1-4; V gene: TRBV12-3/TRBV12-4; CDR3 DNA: TGTGCCAGCACCTTAACCCCGGGATTTGGAAAACTGTTTTTT; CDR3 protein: CASTLTPGFGKLFF
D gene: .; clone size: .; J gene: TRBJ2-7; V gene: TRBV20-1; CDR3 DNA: TGCAGTGCTAGGCCGGGGTTTTTATACGAGCAGTACTTC; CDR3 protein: CSARPGFLYEQYF
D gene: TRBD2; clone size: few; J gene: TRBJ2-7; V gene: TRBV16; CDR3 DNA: TGTGCCAGCAGCCCTAGAAGGACTAGCGGGGGCTACGAGCAGTACTTC; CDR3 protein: CASSPRRTSGGYEQYF
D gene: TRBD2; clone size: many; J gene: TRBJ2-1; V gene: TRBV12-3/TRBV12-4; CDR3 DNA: TGTGCCAGCAGGCTTAGCGGGACCGGCTACAATGAGCAGTTCTTC; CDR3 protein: CASRLSGTGYNEQFF
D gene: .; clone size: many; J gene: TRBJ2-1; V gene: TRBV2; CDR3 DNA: TGTGCCAGCAGTCTAGACTACGGCTCCTACAATGAGCAGTTCTTC; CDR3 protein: CASSLDYGSYNEQFF
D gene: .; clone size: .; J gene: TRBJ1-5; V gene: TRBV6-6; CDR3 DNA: TGTGCCAGCACTACGACCGGGTTGAGGAATCAGCCCCAGCATTTT; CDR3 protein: CASTTTGLRNQPQHF
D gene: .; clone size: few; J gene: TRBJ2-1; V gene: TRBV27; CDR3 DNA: TGTGCCAGCAGTTCCCCCGGACTTCACAACCCTCTTAATGAGCAGTTCTTC; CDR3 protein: CASSSPGLHNPLNEQFF
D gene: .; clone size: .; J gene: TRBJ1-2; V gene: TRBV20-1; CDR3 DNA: TGCAGTGCCCGGCCCACTGGCTACACCTTC; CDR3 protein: CSARPTGYTF
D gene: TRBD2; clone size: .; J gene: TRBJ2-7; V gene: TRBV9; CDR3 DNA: TGTGCCAGCAGCGTCCCCGGGACTAGCGTATACAATGAGCAGTACTTC; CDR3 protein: CASSVPGTSVYNEQYF
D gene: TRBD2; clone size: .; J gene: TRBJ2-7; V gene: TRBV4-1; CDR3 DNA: TGCGCCAGCAGAGATTTAGCGGGAAACAATGAGCAGTACTTC; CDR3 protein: CASRDLAGNNEQYF
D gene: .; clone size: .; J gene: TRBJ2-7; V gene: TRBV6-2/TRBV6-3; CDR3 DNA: TGTGCCAGCAGTTACCTTGGCCTATACTACGAGCAGTACTTC; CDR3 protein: CASSYLGLYYEQYF
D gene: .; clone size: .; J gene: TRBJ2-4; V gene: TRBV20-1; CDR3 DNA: TGCAGTGCTAGAGTGGTAGGCGGAAACATTCAGTACTTC; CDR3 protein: CSARVVGGNIQYF
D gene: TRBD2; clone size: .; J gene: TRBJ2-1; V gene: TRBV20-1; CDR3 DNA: TGCAGTGCTTTTCAGCGGGAGAGGCGAAATGAGCAGTTCTTC; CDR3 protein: CSAFQRERRNEQFF
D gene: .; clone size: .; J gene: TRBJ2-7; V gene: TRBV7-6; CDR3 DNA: TGTGCCAGCAGCTTGGGAATGGGCCGCGAGCAGTACTTC; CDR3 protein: CASSLGMGREQYF
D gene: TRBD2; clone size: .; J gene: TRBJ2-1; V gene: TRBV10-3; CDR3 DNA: TGTGCCATCAGGAGTGCGGGGGGCTCCTACAATGAGCAGTTCTTC; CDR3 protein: CAIRSAGGSYNEQFF
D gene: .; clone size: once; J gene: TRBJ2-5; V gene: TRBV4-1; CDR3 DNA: TGCGCCAGCAGCCAAGGCCCCATTGTAAGGGGGGGCGAAGAGACCCAGTACTTC; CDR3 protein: CASSQGPIVRGGEETQYF
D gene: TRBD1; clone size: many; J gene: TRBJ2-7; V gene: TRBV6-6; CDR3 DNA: TGTGCCAGCAGTTACGGGGACAGCTCCTACGAGCAGTACTTC; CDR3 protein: CASSYGDSSYEQYF
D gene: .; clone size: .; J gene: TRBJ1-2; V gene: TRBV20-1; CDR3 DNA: TGCAGTGCTAGATTACATGCCTCCTATGGCTACACCTTC; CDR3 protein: CSARLHASYGYTF
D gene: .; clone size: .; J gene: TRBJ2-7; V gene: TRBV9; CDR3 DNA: TGTGCCAGCAGCGTAGTGAGTAGCGCGAGCTCCTACGAGCAGTACTTC; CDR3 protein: CASSVVSSASSYEQYF
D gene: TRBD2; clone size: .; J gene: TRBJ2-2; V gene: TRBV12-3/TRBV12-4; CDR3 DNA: TGTGCCAGCAGGCTTCTACCAGGCCGAGGACTAGCGGGGGAGACCGGGGAGCTGTTTTTT; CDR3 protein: CASRLLPGRGLAGETGELFF
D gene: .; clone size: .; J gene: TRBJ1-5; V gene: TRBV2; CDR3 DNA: TGTGCCAGCAGGAAAGCGACGGGGTCGGCAACTCAGCCCCAGCATTTT; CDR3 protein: CASRKATGSATQPQHF
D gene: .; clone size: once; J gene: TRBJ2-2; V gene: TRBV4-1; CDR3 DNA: TGCGCCAGCAGCCAATTACGGAACACCGGGGAGCTGTTTTTT; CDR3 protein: CASSQLRNTGELFF
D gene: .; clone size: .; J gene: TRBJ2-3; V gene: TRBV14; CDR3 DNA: TGTGCCAGCAGCCCGAGACTATACAGCACAGATACGCAGTATTTT; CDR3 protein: CASSPRLYSTDTQYF
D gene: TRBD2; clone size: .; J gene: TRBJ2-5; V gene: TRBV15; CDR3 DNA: TGTGCCACCAGCAGAGATTGGGGACTACCCAATGAGCAGTACTTC; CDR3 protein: CATSRDWGLPNEQYF
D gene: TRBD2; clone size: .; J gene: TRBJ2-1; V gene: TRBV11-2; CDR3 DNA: TGTGCCAGCAGCTCCCTCAGGCTAGCGGGGGGGCGGTCCTACAATGAGCAGTTCTTC; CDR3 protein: CASSSLRLAGGRSYNEQFF